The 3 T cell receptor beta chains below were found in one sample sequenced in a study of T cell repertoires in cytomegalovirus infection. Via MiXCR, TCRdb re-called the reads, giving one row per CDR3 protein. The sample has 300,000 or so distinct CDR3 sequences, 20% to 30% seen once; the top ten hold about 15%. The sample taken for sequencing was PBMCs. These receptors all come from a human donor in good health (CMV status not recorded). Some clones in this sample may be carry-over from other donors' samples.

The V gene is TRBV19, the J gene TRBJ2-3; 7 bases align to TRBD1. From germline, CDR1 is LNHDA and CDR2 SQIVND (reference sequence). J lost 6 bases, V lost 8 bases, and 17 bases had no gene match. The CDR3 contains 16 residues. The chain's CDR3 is CASGPPQGREVDTQYF. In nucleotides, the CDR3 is TGTGCCAGTGGACCCCCACAGGGGAGAGAGGTGGATACGCAGTATTTT. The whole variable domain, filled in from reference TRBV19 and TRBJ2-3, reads DGGITQSPKYLFRKEGQNVTLSCEQNLNHDAMYWYRQDPGQGLRLIYYSQIVNDFQKGDIAEGYSVSREKKESFPLTVTSAQKNPTAFYLCASGPPQGREVDTQYFGPGTRLTVL.

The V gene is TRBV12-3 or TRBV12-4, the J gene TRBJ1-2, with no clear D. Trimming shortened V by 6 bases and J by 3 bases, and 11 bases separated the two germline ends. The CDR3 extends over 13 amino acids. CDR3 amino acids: CASSPDADYGYTF. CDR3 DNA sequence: TGTGCCAGCAGCCCCGACGCAGACTATGGCTACACCTTC.

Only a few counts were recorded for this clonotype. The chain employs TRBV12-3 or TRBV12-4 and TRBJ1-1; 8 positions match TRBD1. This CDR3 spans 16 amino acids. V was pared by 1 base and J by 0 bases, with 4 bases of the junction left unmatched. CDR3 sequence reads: CASSLGQGPMNTEAFF. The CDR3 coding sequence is TGTGCCAGCAGTTTAGGACAGGGGCCTATGAACACTGAAGCTTTCTTT.